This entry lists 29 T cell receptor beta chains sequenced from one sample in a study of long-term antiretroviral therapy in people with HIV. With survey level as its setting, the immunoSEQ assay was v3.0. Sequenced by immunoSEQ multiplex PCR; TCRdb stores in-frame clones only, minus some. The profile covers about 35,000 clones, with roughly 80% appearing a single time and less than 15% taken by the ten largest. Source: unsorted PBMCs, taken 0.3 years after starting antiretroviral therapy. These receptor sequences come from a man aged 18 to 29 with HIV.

CDR3 region: CASNTPLHF. The CDR3 DNA reads as TGTGCCAGCAACACACCCCTCCACTTT. The chain has TRBV5-4 and TRBJ1-6; no clear D gene. Trimming stripped 6 bases from V and 11 bases from J, with 3 bases between. The CDR3 spans 9 residues. Germline lookup yields CDR1 SGHNT and CDR2 YYREEE (reference sequence).

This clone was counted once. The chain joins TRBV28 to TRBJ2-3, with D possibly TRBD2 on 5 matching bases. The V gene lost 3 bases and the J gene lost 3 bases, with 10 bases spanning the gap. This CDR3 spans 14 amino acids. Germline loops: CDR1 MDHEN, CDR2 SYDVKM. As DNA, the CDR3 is TGTGCCAGCAGTTTGAGCGGAGAGACAGATACGCAGTATTTT. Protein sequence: CASSLSGETDTQYF.

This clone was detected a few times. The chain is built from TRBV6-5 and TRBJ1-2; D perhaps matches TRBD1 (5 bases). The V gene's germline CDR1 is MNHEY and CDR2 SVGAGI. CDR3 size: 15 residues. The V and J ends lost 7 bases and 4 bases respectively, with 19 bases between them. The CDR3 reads CASTRGVGAGYGYTF. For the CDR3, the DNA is TGTGCCAGCACCCGGGGTGTTGGGGCCGGCTATGGCTACACCTTC.

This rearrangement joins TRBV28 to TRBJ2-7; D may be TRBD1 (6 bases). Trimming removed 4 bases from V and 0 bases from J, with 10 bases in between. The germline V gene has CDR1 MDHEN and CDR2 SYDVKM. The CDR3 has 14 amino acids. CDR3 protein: CASSSPTGSYEQYF. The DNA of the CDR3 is TGTGCCAGCAGTTCGCCGACAGGCTCCTACGAGCAGTACTTC. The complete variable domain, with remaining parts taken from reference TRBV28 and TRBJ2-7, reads DVKVTQSSRYLVKRTGEKVFLECVQDMDHENMFWYRQDPGLGLRLIYFSYDVKMKEKGDIPEGYSVSREKKERFSLILESASTNQTSMYLCASSSPTGSYEQYFGPGTRLTVT.

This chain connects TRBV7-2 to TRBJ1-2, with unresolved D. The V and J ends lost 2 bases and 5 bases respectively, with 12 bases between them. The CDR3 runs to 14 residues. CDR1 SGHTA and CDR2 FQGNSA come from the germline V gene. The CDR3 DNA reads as TGTGCCAGCAGCTTATCGCCCTCAGAATATGGCTACACCTTC. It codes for CASSLSPSEYGYTF.

CDR3 sequence (DNA): TGTGCCACCAGTCCGGGGGCCGGGTTCTACGAGCAGTACTTC. Translation gives CATSPGAGFYEQYF. This sequence joins TRBV15 and TRBJ2-7; D may match TRBD1 or TRBD2 (6 bases each). CDR3 length: 14 residues. V lost 6 bases and J lost 3, with 15 bases in between. Per the germline V gene, CDR1 is LNHNV and CDR2 is YYDKDF (reference sequence).

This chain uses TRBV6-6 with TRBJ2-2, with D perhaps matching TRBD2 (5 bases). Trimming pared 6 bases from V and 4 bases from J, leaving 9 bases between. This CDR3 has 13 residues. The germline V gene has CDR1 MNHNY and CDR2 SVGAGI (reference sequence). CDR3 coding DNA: TGTGCCAGCAGACTAGACCGCACCGGGGAGCTGTTTTTT. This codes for CASRLDRTGELFF.

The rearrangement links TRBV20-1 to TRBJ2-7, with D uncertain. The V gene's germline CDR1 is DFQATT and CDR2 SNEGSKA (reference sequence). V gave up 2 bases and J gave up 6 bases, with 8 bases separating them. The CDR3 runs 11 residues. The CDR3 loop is CSARNHLEQYF. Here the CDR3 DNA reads TGCAGTGCTAGAAACCACCTCGAGCAGTACTTC.

The CDR3 coding sequence is TGTGCCAGCAGAGCCCCCTCGGGGGGGCCGGGCACCGGGGAGCTGTTTTTT. Translation gives CASRAPSGGPGTGELFF. The rearrangement links TRBV9 to TRBJ2-2; 8 bases map to TRBD2. The CDR3 spans 17 residues. Germline-derived CDR1 and CDR2 are SGDLS and YYNGEE. V trimming: 5 bases; J trimming: 4 bases; junction bases outside the gene matches: 13. Combining the CDR3 with reference TRBV9 and TRBJ2-2 gives the whole variable domain DSGVTQTPKHLITATGQRVTLRCSPRSGDLSVYWYQQSLDQGLQFLIQYYNGEERAKGNILERFSAQQFPDLHSELNLSSLELGDSALYFCASRAPSGGPGTGELFFGEGSRLTVL.

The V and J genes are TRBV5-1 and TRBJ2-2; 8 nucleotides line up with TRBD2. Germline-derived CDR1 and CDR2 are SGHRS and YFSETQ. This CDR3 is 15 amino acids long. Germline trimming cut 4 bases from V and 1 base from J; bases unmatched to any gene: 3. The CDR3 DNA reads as TGCGCCAGCAGCCTGGCGGGGGGGAACACCGGGGAGCTGTTTTTT. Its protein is CASSLAGGNTGELFF.

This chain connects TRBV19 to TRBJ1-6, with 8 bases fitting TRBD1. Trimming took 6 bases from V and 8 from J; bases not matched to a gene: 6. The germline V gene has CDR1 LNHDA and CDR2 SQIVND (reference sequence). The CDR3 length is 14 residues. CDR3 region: CASRGDRWYSPLHF. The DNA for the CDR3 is TGTGCCAGTAGGGGGGACAGGTGGTATTCACCCCTCCACTTT.

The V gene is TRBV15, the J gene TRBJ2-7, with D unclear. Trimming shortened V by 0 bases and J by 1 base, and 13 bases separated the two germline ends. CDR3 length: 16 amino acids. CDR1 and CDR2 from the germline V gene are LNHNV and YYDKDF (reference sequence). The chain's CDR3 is CATSRDGVWASYEQYF. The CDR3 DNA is TGTGCCACCAGCAGAGATGGTGTGTGGGCTTCCTACGAGCAGTACTTC. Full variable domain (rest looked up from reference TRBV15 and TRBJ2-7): DAMVIQNPRYQVTQFGKPVTLSCSQTLNHNVMYWYQQKSSQAPKLLFHYYDKDFNNEADTPDNFQSRRPNTSFCFLDIRSPGLGDTAMYLCATSRDGVWASYEQYFGPGTRLTVT.

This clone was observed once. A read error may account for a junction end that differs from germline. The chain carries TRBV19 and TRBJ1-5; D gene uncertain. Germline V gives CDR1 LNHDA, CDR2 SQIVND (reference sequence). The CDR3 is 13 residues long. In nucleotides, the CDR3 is TGTGCCAGTGCCACCCTGGGTGGGGAAGGTCTGAATTTT. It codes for CASATLGGEGLNF.

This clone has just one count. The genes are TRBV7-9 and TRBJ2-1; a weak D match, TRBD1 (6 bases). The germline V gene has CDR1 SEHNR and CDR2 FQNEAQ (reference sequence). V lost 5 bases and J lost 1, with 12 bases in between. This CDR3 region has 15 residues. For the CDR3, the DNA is TGTGCCAGCAGCCGGCTGGACAGTTCCTACAATGAGCAGTTCTTC. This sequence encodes CASSRLDSSYNEQFF.

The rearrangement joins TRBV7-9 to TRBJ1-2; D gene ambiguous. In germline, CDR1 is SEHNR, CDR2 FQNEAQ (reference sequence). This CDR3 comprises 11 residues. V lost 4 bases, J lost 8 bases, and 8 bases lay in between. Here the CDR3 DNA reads TGTGCCAGCAGCTCACGGCGGGGCTACACCTTC. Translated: CASSSRRGYTF.

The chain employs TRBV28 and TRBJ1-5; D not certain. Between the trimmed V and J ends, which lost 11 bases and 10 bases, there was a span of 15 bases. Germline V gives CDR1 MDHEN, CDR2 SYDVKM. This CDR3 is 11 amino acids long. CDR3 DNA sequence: TGTGCCGCCTGCGACAAATCTCCCCAGCATTTT. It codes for CAACDKSPQHF.

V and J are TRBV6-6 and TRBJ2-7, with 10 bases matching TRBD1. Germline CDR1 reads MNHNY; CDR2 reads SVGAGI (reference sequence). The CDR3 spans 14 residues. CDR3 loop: CASARDRGQYEQYF. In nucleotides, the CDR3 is TGTGCGAGCGCCAGAGACAGGGGGCAGTACGAGCAGTACTTC.

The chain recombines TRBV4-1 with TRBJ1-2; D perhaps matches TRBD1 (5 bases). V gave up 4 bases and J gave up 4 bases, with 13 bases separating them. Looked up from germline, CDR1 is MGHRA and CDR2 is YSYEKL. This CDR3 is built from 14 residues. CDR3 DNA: TGCGCCAGCAGCCGGGACGCGACAAGCTATGGCTACACCTTC. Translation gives CASSRDATSYGYTF.

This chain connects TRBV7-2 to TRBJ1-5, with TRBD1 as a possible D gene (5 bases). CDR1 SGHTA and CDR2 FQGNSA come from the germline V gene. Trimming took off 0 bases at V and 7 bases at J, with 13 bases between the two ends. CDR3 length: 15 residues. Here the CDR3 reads CASSLASQGRQPQHF. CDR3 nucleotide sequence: TGTGCCAGCAGCTTAGCGTCCCAGGGACGACAGCCCCAGCATTTT.

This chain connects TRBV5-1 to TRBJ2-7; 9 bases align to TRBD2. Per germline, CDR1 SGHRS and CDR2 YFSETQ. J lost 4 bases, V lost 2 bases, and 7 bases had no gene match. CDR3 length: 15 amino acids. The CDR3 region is CASSLAGGPGYEQYF. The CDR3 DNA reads TGCGCCAGCAGCTTAGCGGGAGGCCCTGGGTACGAGCAGTACTTC. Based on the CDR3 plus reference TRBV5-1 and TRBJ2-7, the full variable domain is KAGVTQTPRYLIKTRGQQVTLSCSPISGHRSVSWYQQTPGQGLQFLFEYFSETQRNKGNFPGRFSGRQFSNSRSEMNVSTLELGDSALYLCASSLAGGPGYEQYFGPGTRLTVT.

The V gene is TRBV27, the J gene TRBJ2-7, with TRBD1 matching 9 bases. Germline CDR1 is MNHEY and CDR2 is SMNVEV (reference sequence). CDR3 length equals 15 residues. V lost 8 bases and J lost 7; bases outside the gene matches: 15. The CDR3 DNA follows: TGTGCCAGCGACCCGTGGGGACAGGGCCGCCGGGAGCAGTACTTC. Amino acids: CASDPWGQGRREQYF.

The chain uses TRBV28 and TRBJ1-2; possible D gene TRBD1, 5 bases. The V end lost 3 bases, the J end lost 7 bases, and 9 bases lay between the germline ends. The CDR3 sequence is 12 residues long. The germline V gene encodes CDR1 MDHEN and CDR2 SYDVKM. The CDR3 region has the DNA TGTGCCAGCAGTTTCTGGGGGGGTGGCTACACCTTC. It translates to CASSFWGGGYTF.

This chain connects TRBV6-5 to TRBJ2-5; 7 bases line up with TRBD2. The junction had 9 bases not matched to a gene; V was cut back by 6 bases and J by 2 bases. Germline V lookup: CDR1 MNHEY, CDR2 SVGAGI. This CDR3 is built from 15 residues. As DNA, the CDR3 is TGTGCCAGCAGCCGCCTTGCTAGCGGACAAGAGACCCAGTACTTC. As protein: CASSRLASGQETQYF.

CDR3 amino acids: CASSQEGRALHF. The CDR3 coding sequence is TGTGCCAGCAGCCAAGAGGGGCGAGCTCTCCACTTT. The gene calls are TRBV6-6 and TRBJ1-6; a weak D match, TRBD1 (5 bases). V was cut by 6 bases and J by 16 bases, with 16 bases left in between. The CDR3 runs 12 residues. The germline V gene has CDR1 MNHNY and CDR2 SVGAGI (reference sequence).

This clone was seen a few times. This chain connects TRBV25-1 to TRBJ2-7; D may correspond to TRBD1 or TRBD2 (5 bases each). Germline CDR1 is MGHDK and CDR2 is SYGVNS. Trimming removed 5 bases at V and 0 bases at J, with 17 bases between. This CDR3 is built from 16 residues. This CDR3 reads CASSPTGTKSSYEQYF. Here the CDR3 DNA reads TGTGCCAGCAGTCCGACCGGGACGAAAAGCTCCTACGAGCAGTACTTC.

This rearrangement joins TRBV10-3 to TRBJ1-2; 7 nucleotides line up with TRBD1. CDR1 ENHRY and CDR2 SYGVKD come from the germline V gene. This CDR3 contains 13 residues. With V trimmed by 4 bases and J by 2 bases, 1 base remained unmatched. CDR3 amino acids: CAISVQGNYGYTF. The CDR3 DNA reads TGTGCCATCAGTGTACAGGGGAACTATGGCTACACCTTC.

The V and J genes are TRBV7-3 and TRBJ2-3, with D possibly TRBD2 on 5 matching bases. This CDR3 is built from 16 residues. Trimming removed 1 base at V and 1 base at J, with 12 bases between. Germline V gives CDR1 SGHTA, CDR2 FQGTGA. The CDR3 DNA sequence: TGTGCCAGCAGCTTAAAAGAGGGTAAGCGCACAGATACGCAGTATTTT. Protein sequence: CASSLKEGKRTDTQYF. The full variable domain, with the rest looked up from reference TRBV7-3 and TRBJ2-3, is GAGVSQTPSNKVTEKGKYVELRCDPISGHTALYWYRQSLGQGPEFLIYFQGTGAADDSGLPNDRFFAVRPEGSVSTLKIQRTERGDSAVYLCASSLKEGKRTDTQYFGPGTRLTVL.

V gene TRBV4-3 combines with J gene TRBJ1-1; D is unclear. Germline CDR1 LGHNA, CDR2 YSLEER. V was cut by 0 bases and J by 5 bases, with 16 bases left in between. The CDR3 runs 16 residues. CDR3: CASSQDRILRGTEAFF. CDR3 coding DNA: TGCGCCAGCAGCCAAGATAGGATACTCCGAGGAACTGAAGCTTTCTTT.

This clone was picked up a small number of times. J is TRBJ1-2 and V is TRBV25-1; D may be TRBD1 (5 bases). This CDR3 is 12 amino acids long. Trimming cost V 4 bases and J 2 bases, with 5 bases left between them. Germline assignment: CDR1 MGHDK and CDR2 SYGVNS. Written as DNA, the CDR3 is TGTGCCAGCAGTGGGGACAACTATGGCTACACCTTC. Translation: CASSGDNYGYTF.